The source of this T cell receptor beta chain is a study of T cell responses to AZD1222 COVID-19 vaccine. Produced via immunoSEQ multiplex PCR; TCRdb's table is partial and in-frame only. This table holds 150,000 to 180,000 clones, about 86% found once. About this clone itself: Because the CDR3's place on the DNA is in doubt, the DNA is left out and the CDR3 is given as listed by TCRdb.

Germline CDR1 and CDR2: SGHRS and YFSETQ. The CDR3 is 14 residues long, counting both termini. The sequence came from an adult in good health. The chain is built from TRBV5-1 and TRBJ2-5; the table gives TRBD2 as D, unverified against the DNA. This specimen consisted of peripheral blood, obtained on day 0 of MenACWY control vaccination. CDR3 loop: CASSSSTSEETQYF.